This T cell receptor (beta chain) originates from a study of cytomegalovirus exposure and HLA in healthy donors (dated by TCRdb to about 2017). Notes on the research overall: An earlier analysis of fewer than 750 of the donors reported approximately 260 Gb of sequence data and 117 million unique TCR beta sequences obtained from about 180 million T cells. Approximately 300 gigabases of sequencing data and tens of millions of unique TCR sequences were included in an early release covering roughly 600 HLA-typed donors. Of the 300 to 450 genotyped donors, 65% to 90% were placed in the genetic ancestry cluster associated with self-reported Caucasian donors. The aim of the study was to test whether cataloging public T cell receptors could identify signatures of past pathogen exposure. The study used immunosequencing to profile the T cell repertoires of several hundred subjects and linked those repertoires to cytomegalovirus serostatus. Along with the 666-subject first cohort, a separate validation cohort of over a hundred different subjects was used. High-throughput TCR immunosequencing, statistical association of individual TCRs with disease status, and machine learning were combined to predict cytomegalovirus infection status. A later analysis re-analyzed previously published TCR beta repertoires from 550 to 700 donors and added high-resolution HLA genotyping to study TCR occurrence patterns. Rather than using new phenotypic data, the later analysis identified candidate immune exposures from TCR beta sequences and from how often those sequences occurred across donors. In an earlier analysis of a few hundred of the donors, high-throughput TCR beta sequencing was used to judge whether each TCR beta V gene segment behaved as functional or pseudogenic. Alongside the repertoire data, information on donor age, sex, ethnicity and CMV serostatus was compiled. Genome-wide SNP genotypes for about 55% of the 666 donors were used in a later genetic analysis, which treated that subset as a discovery cohort. Every discovery cohort repertoire had been produced on one sequencing platform. HLA typing covered class I and class II loci at four-digit resolution. The number of typed donors differed by locus: about 620-640 for A, B, C, DRB1 and DQB1; 522 for DQA1; around 580 for DPA1; and some 470 for DPB1. Because of strong linkage in the cohort, 5 or 6 DR-DQ haplotypes were treated as single units for association and clustering. On average, roughly 240,000 unique TCR beta nucleotide sequences were sequenced per donor among fewer than 500 genotyped donors of the cohort, with around 19% of those sequences being non-productive.

Library preparation was by the immunoSEQ multiplex PCR assay. A mixture of 60 forward primers for TCR Vbeta segments and 13 reverse primers for TCR Jbeta segments was used in the multiplex PCR. The CDR3 region of rearranged TCR beta genes was amplified from genomic DNA by a multiplex PCR assay. On the Illumina HiSeq System, the amplified TCR beta libraries were sequenced as 87-base-pair reads. The original pipeline was this. A later analysis tallied about 77 million unique TCR beta chains across the approximately 670 repertoires, and approximately 9.9 million of those chains were shared by two or more donors. Raw reads were error-corrected and collapsed into unique sequences with a nearest-neighbor algorithm that merged closely related sequences to remove PCR and sequencing errors. CDR3 sequences were aligned to IMGT reference sequences to assign V, D and J gene segments. For a sequence to be retained, at least a six-nucleotide match to both a V gene segment and a J gene segment was required. Rearrangements were called productive when the CDR3 lacked stop codons and stayed in frame with V and J; all others were non-productive. Following IMGT convention, CDR3 was defined as the stretch from the second conserved V-encoded cysteine to the conserved J-encoded phenylalanine. Sequences without an unambiguous match to a single V gene segment were excluded from the earlier analysis of 587 of the donors. An earlier analysis of 500 to 700 of the donors classified V segments as functional when productive rearrangements were above 56.7% and as segregating when the standard deviation between donors was above 5%. A statistical classification framework was built to diagnose cytomegalovirus status from the catalog of TCR beta chain sequences. A later analysis assigned V and J genes by comparing TCR nucleotide sequences with IMGT/GENE-DB human TR gene sequences. In a later analysis, CDR3 sequences and most-parsimonious VDJ recombination scenarios were assigned using the TCRdist pipeline. In a later analysis, each TCR beta chain was defined by its CDR3 amino acid sequence together with its V-gene family, and reads lacking a unique V-gene family were excluded. To address suspected cross-contamination and a sequencing artifact, a later analysis removed approximately 590 highly shared, low-generation-probability nucleotide sequences. For each public chain, a later analysis derived a clonal expansion index from normalized ranks of inferred template counts within each repertoire. In a later analysis, generation probabilities were computed using a VDJ recombination model fitted to out-of-frame rearrangements, and the results were checked against IGoR. Hypergeometric tests were used in a later analysis to score TCR-TCR, TCR-HLA and TCR-CMV co-occurrence, with a repertoire-size bias correction applied to the TCR pairs. To estimate false discovery rates, a later analysis permuted the HLA or CMV assignments 20 times. A later analysis grouped co-occurring TCRs with DBSCAN, adding TCRdist sequence similarity when clustering within HLA-allele-positive subsets. For co-occurrence clustering, repertoires with fewer than 30,000 or more than 120,000 public chains were excluded, along with five repertoires with anomalous nucleotide sharing. TCRdb obtained this table from immuneACCESS and retained in-frame rearrangements with V and J assigned. These tables miss some clones; where compared with another copy, unresolved V genes account for less than half of the shortfall, and the remainder is unexplained. Clone size and V and J calls were adopted from that table, with D and trimming inferred from the DNA. In all, the sample holds some 190,000 clones, and roughly 87% of those were seen once. Around 0.99% of the sample goes to the ten largest clones.

The cohort comprised fewer than 750 healthy bone marrow donors. Cohort members were all nominally healthy when sampled, although unrecorded immune exposures were likely present. The donor tested CMV seronegative and was one of the 352 seronegative cohort members. A peripheral blood sample was collected from each donor, and TCR beta sequencing was performed on peripheral blood mononuclear cells. Genomic DNA extraction from the blood cell samples was performed with the Qiagen DNeasy Blood Extraction Kit. A remark on this clone: Its antigen is not yet known. No base-level quality is on record; no much larger clone is a single base apart.

The CDR3, cysteine through phenylalanine, is 13 amino acids long. Only CDR3 DNA is held: 39 bases, read in frame from base 1. The germline V gene (reference sequence) supplies CDR1 SGHAT and CDR2 FQDESV. V is trimmed back by 4 bases and J by 4 bases, and the junction contains 0 bases that no gene match accounts for. Overall study outcomes, separate from this receptor: This cohort had only TCR beta chains sequenced, and the lack of alpha or paired-chain data limited which features could be detected. In the study, 150 to 200 TCR beta chains were listed as associated with cytomegalovirus. The 87-base-pair reads could not distinguish some IMGT-functional V segments, including TRBV6-2 and TRBV6-3, so those segments were excluded. Cytomegalovirus status was reported to be diagnosed by the classifier with high specificity and sensitivity in both the original and validation cohorts. According to a later analysis, most CMV-associated TCR beta chains appeared to be HLA-restricted, and the HLA associations seemed to be driven largely by CMV exposure. Specific HLA alleles were associated with 16,951 TCR beta sequences at a false discovery rate of 0.05 in a later analysis. HLA typing was unavailable for some donors at each locus, so association tests used only the typed subset. A group of highly shared sequence variants was considered likely to be a technical artifact of the sequencing pipeline. A further reported finding was that TCR beta sequences accurately predicted the HLA-A and HLA-B alleles for most subjects in the first cohort. Presence/absence analyses assumed roughly uniform sequencing depth across donors, an assumption that may not hold. In an earlier analysis of around 600 of the donors, most TCR beta V segments appeared in productive rearrangements about 90% or about 30% of the time, broadly matching IMGT annotations. A few of the identified cytomegalovirus-associated TCR beta chains were confirmed in vitro to be specific for cytomegalovirus antigens. Because counts were too low, 15 or so rarely observed V segments, including chromosome 9 orphons, were excluded from the earlier analysis of a few hundred of the donors. A later analysis reported that several top co-occurrence clusters appeared linked to parvovirus B19, influenza, CMV and Epstein-Barr virus. Correlated functional status among segregating V segments might be attributable to linkage disequilibrium, but an unknown experimental factor could not be ruled out. Compared with equally common non-associated chains, HLA-associated TCR beta chains in a later analysis were more clonally expanded and had lower generation probabilities. The authors suggested that the approach could potentially be extended to other disease states and immunological phenotypes. When HLA alleles, especially DR and DQ, strongly co-occurred, attributing TCR associations to individual alleles was difficult. A later genetic analysis reported fewer N-insertions in productive TCRs among donors in an Asian-associated ancestry cluster than the approximately 670-donor mean. A later genetic analysis associated a missense DCLRE1C variant with V-gene and J-gene trimming of TCR beta chains, and an independent cohort replicated the association. For the cohort, immune exposure information was limited to CMV serostatus. According to a later analysis, TCR association rates differed among HLA loci, with DRB1 alleles showing the most associated TCRs and HLA-C alleles showing the fewest. Across donors, most TCR sequences were observed very rarely, whereas some public TCRs were present in many individuals.

The TCR comes from a boy aged 2 to 9 in good health and CMV-seronegative. Sequencing was done on a sample of PBMCs. The chain couples TRBV11-1 to TRBJ2-2; 7 bases in between match TRBD1. The DNA sequence reads TGTGCCAGCAGCTACAGGGGCACCGGGGAGCTGTTTTTT. Its coded protein is CASSYRGTGELFF.